Following are 16 T cell receptor beta chains from one sample sequenced in a study of cytomegalovirus exposure and HLA in healthy donors. A multiplex PCR was run with 60 Vbeta primers and 13 Jbeta primers. Some clones are missing from TCRdb's copy, which holds only in-frame ones; the method was immunoSEQ multiplex PCR. Here the sample spans about 130,000 clones, roughly 18% being singletons. Sequences were obtained from PBMCs. These TCRs come from a female donor in good health and CMV-seropositive.

The CDR3 DNA is TGTGCCAGTAGTCCATACACGAACACCGGGGAGCTGTTTTTT. It translates to CASSPYTNTGELFF. The chain carries TRBV19 and TRBJ2-2; unclear D gene. This CDR3 spans 14 amino acids. Germline V CDR1 and CDR2: LNHDA, SQIVND (reference sequence). Trimming shortened V by 5 bases and J by 0 bases, and 7 bases separated the two germline ends.

The rearrangement uses TRBV11-1 and TRBJ2-5, with TRBD2 matching over 8 bases. Trimming removed 1 base from V and 4 bases from J; junction bases left unmatched: 5. Germline loops: CDR1 SGHAT, CDR2 FQDESV (reference sequence). CDR3 size: 15 residues. DNA of the CDR3: TGTGCCAGCAGCTTAGAGTACCTAGCGGGAGAGACCCAGTACTTC. Translated: CASSLEYLAGETQYF.

This clone has only a few counts. The CDR3 sequence is CASSFGPREQAAEAFF. In DNA form, the CDR3 reads TGTGCCAGCAGCTTTGGACCAAGAGAACAGGCGGCTGAAGCTTTCTTT. The V and J genes are TRBV5-6 and TRBJ1-1; the D gene is possibly TRBD1 (5 bases). Trimming took off 2 bases at V and 6 bases at J, with 20 bases between the two ends. CDR3 length equals 16 residues. Germline lookup yields CDR1 SGHDT and CDR2 YYEEEE.

The chain combines TRBV19 with TRBJ1-1; TRBD1 might be the D (5 bases). CDR1 and CDR2 from the germline V gene are LNHDA and SQIVND (reference sequence). There are 17 residues in the CDR3. Trimming took off 3 bases at V and 0 bases at J, with 17 bases between the two ends. The CDR3 DNA is TGTGCCAGTAGTATTGGGGCAGGGATGGGGATGAACACTGAAGCTTTCTTT. This codes for CASSIGAGMGMNTEAFF.

This clone was observed a few times. This rearrangement joins TRBV5-6 to TRBJ2-7; 12 bases fit TRBD1. V shed 3 bases, J shed 2 bases, and the junction held 15 bases outside the gene matches. The CDR3 runs 19 residues. The germline V gene encodes CDR1 SGHDT and CDR2 YYEEEE. CDR3 protein: CASSSVPGQGAKRPYEQYF. The CDR3 DNA follows: TGTGCCAGCAGCTCGGTACCGGGACAGGGGGCGAAACGGCCCTACGAGCAGTACTTC.

This clone turned up a few times. V usage is TRBV1 and J usage is TRBJ2-1; the listed D gene, TRBD1, was not tested against the DNA. TRBV1 is reported as a pseudogene. The CDR3 runs to 14 residues. The CDR3 DNA reads TGCACCAGCAGCCAAGATTTTGGGGGCTCTGAGCAGTTCTTC. As protein: CTSSQDFGGSEQFF.

This chain connects TRBV19 to TRBJ2-7; D call uncertain. Germline V gene lookup returns CDR1 LNHDA and CDR2 SQIVND (reference sequence). V lost 4 bases and J lost 1, with 11 bases in between. This CDR3 has 14 residues. CDR3 in amino acids: CASSTVTQSYEQYF. DNA of the CDR3: TGTGCCAGTAGTACAGTGACACAGTCCTACGAGCAGTACTTC.

The chain uses TRBV29-1 and TRBJ1-2; D may be TRBD1 (5 bases). Trimming stripped 6 bases from V and 7 bases from J, with 18 bases between. The CDR3 is 13 amino acids. CDR1 and CDR2 from the germline V gene are SQVTM and ANQGSEA. The chain's CDR3 is CSVPSFRGSGYTF. The CDR3 DNA is TGCAGCGTCCCATCCTTTCGGGGGTCTGGCTACACCTTC. Full variable domain (missing parts from reference TRBV29-1 and TRBJ1-2): SAVISQKPSRDICQRGTSLTIQCQVDSQVTMMFWYRQQPGQSLTLIATANQGSEATYESGFVIDKFPISRPNLTFSTLTVSNMSPEDSSIYLCSVPSFRGSGYTFGSGTRLTVV.

V gene TRBV30 combines with J gene TRBJ1-1; TRBD1 agrees at 8 bases. The V gene's germline CDR1 is GTSNPN and CDR2 SVGIG (reference sequence). The length of the CDR3 is 15 residues. The ends lost 5 bases at V and 0 bases at J; junction bases unmatched: 8. The DNA of the CDR3 is TGTGCCTGGGACAGGGGCAGCGATTTGAACACTGAAGCTTTCTTT. Translating it yields CAWDRGSDLNTEAFF.

V is TRBV9 and J is TRBJ2-3; the match to TRBD1 covers 7 bases. Losses at the gene ends were 2 bases for V and 4 bases for J; bases not matched to a gene: 1. This CDR3 has 13 amino acids. Per the germline V gene, CDR1 is SGDLS and CDR2 is YYNGEE. CDR3 DNA: TGTGCCAGCAGCGTTACAGGGGCAGATACGCAGTATTTT. Its protein product is CASSVTGADTQYF.

Remarks on this clone: Compared with germline, one end of the junction differs, possibly owing to a read error. The CDR3 protein is CASSLAGQGANQPQNF. CDR3 nucleotide sequence: TGTGCCAGCAGCTTGGCGGGACAGGGGGCGAATCAGCCCCAGAATTTT. This sequence joins TRBV5-6 and TRBJ1-5; TRBD1 aligns across 12 bases. The CDR3 sequence is 16 residues long. CDR1 is SGHDT and CDR2 is YYEEEE in the germline V gene.

In its sample, this clone was seen a few times. V is TRBV5-1 and J is TRBJ2-1; 9 positions agree with TRBD2. The CDR3 is 14 residues long. The V gene end was trimmed by 6 bases and the J gene end by 4 bases; junction bases not matched to a gene: 5. Germline V lookup: CDR1 SGHRS, CDR2 YFSETQ. CDR3 sequence (DNA): TGCGCCAGCACCGCGGGGGGGGGTTACAATGAGCAGTTCTTC. Protein sequence: CASTAGGGYNEQFF.

The genes are TRBV12-5 and TRBJ1-5, with D maybe TRBD1 (5 bases). The germline V gene has CDR1 LGHNT and CDR2 FRNRAP. Trimming removed 1 base from V and 2 bases from J, with 18 bases in between. This CDR3 spans 18 amino acids. CDR3: CASGLARGLGMGNQPQHF. The CDR3 region has the DNA TGTGCTAGTGGTTTGGCACGGGGACTGGGGATGGGCAATCAGCCCCAGCATTTT.

The V call is TRBV6-5, the J call TRBJ2-2; 7 positions agree with TRBD1. This CDR3 has 15 residues. Germline V gives CDR1 MNHEY, CDR2 SVGAGI. V shed 5 bases, J shed 4 bases, and the junction held 7 bases outside the gene matches. The CDR3 loop is CASSQTGPSTGELFF. The CDR3 region has the DNA TGTGCCAGCAGTCAGACAGGGCCGAGCACCGGGGAGCTGTTTTTT.

This chain connects TRBV5-1 to TRBJ2-5, with D tentatively TRBD1 (5 bases). V shed 1 base and J shed 2 bases, with 9 bases lying between them. The length of the CDR3 is 14 residues. Looked up from germline, CDR1 is SGHRS and CDR2 is YFSETQ. In nucleotides, the CDR3 is TGCGCCAGCAGCTTGCTAACAGGACAAGAGACCCAGTACTTC. Translation: CASSLLTGQETQYF.

The chain uses TRBV27 and TRBJ2-1; 8 bases are a match to TRBD2. The CDR3 is made up of 16 amino acids. Per the germline V gene, CDR1 is MNHEY and CDR2 is SMNVEV (reference sequence). Trimming cost V 7 bases and J 9 bases; bases outside gene matches: 17. The CDR3 nucleotides read TGTGCCAGCACCTCATTTACCCCGGGAGGGTTGAGTGAGCAGTTCTTC. It encodes CASTSFTPGGLSEQFF.